These 13 T cell receptor beta chains share one sample of origin, sequenced in a study of cytomegalovirus exposure and HLA in healthy donors. PCR used 60 Vbeta primers and 13 Jbeta primers. The protocol was immunoSEQ multiplex PCR, while the TCRdb copy is restricted to in-frame clones and leaves out a portion. The sample has a few hundred thousand clones, about nine tenths seen once. What was sequenced was PBMCs. The receptors shown here come from a girl aged 2 to 9 in good health and CMV-seronegative.

The gene calls are TRBV21-1 and TRBJ1-5. TRBV21-1 is a pseudogene segment. The CDR3 spans 15 residues. The CDR3 coding sequence is TGTGCCAGCAGCAAAGTTGGGACTTCAAATCAGCCCCAGCATTTT. It is translated as CASSKVGTSNQPQHF.

The rearrangement uses TRBV19 and TRBJ1-6; D gene unclear. CDR1 and CDR2 (germline): LNHDA, SQIVND (reference sequence). CDR3 length equals 12 residues. Trimming took off 7 bases at V and 7 bases at J, with 8 bases between the two ends. CDR3 amino acids: CASNNGNSPLHF. CDR3 sequence (DNA): TGTGCCAGTAATAACGGGAATTCACCCCTCCACTTT.

The rearrangement joins TRBV27 to TRBJ2-1; 7 bases align to TRBD2. The V gene end was trimmed by 11 bases and the J gene end by 5 bases; junction bases not matched to a gene: 9. Germline CDR1 and CDR2: MNHEY and SMNVEV (reference sequence). There are 13 residues in the CDR3. The CDR3 loop is CASLGLVDNEQFF. For the CDR3, the DNA is TGTGCCTCCCTCGGACTAGTTGACAATGAGCAGTTCTTC.

This clone was recorded only once. The chain joins TRBV4-1 to TRBJ2-7, with 7 bases lining up with TRBD2. J gave up 4 bases and V 1 base, and 10 bases lay outside the gene matches. Germline-derived CDR1 and CDR2 are MGHRA and YSYEKL. The length of the CDR3 is 16 residues. CDR3 sequence: CASSQVDGEGIYEQYF. The CDR3 coding sequence is TGCGCCAGCAGCCAAGTCGACGGGGAGGGGATTTACGAGCAGTACTTC.

The gene calls are TRBV29-1 and TRBJ1-2; perhaps TRBD1 as D (5 bases). CDR1 is SQVTM, CDR2 ANQGSEA, per germline. Trimming shortened V by 6 bases and J by 4 bases, and 12 bases separated the two germline ends. CDR3 size: 12 residues. The CDR3 spells CSVFVTVYGYTF. CDR3 sequence (DNA): TGCAGCGTATTCGTGACAGTCTATGGCTACACCTTC.

Worth noting for this clone: Other nucleotide sequences in the sample specify the same CDR3. The rearrangement joins TRBV2 to TRBJ2-3; TRBD2 agrees at 9 bases. Per the germline V gene, CDR1 is SNHLY and CDR2 is FYNNEI. Losses at the gene ends were 1 base for V and 0 bases for J; bases not matched to a gene: 2. The CDR3 sequence is 16 residues long. The CDR3 loop is CASSEGTSGSTDTQYF. CDR3 coding DNA: TGTGCCAGCAGTGAAGGAACTAGCGGGAGCACAGATACGCAGTATTTT.

This chain joins TRBV15 and TRBJ2-7; D is possibly TRBD2 (5 bases). CDR1 is LNHNV and CDR2 is YYDKDF in the germline V gene (reference sequence). Trimming removed 0 bases at V and 2 bases at J, with 11 bases between. The CDR3 consists of 15 residues. The CDR3 nucleotides are TGTGCCACCAGCAGAGATCAAGCGGTGGCCTACGAGCAGTACTTC. Amino acids: CATSRDQAVAYEQYF.

This rearrangement joins TRBV4-1 to TRBJ2-7; 7 bases map to TRBD1. Germline assignment: CDR1 MGHRA and CDR2 YSYEKL. With 5 bases clipped from V and 1 base from J, the junction kept 8 bases outside the gene matches. The CDR3 has 15 residues. The DNA of the CDR3 is TGCGCCAGCAGCTCAGGACAGGCCGTTTCCTACGAGCAGTACTTC. Translating it yields CASSSGQAVSYEQYF.

The rearrangement uses TRBV19 and TRBJ1-6; D unclear. CDR1 is LNHDA, CDR2 SQIVND, per germline (reference sequence). V dropped 5 bases and J dropped 3 bases, with 8 bases sitting between them. This CDR3 contains 14 residues. CDR3 DNA sequence: TGTGCCAGTAGTCGCGCCAACTATAATTCACCCCTCCACTTT. It encodes CASSRANYNSPLHF.

The gene calls are TRBV4-1 and TRBJ1-1; maybe TRBD1 (5 bases). Deletions cut 4 bases from V and 7 bases from J, with 16 bases between. CDR1 and CDR2 from the germline V gene are MGHRA and YSYEKL. This CDR3 spans 14 amino acids. The CDR3 DNA reads as TGCGCCAGCAGCCTCACGGCCCTCGACAGTGAAGCTTTCTTT. This translates into CASSLTALDSEAFF.

The rearrangement joins TRBV6-5 to TRBJ2-7; D remains ambiguous. CDR3 length: 12 amino acids. The V end lost 5 bases, the J end lost 6 bases, and 11 bases lay between the germline ends. Germline V gene data show CDR1 as MNHEY and CDR2 as SVGAGI. This CDR3 reads CASSHPGSEQYF. DNA for the CDR3: TGTGCCAGCAGTCACCCTGGTAGCGAGCAGTACTTC.

CDR3 DNA sequence: TGTGCCAGCAGTCATTGGGACAGGGTGGATGCTTTCTTT. Its translation: CASSHWDRVDAFF. The V gene is TRBV6-5, the J gene TRBJ1-1, with 9 nucleotides matching TRBD1. Germline V lookup: CDR1 MNHEY, CDR2 SVGAGI. The CDR3 sequence is 13 residues long. The J segment lost 11 bases and the V segment lost 5 bases, leaving 9 bases of the junction unmatched.

This clone was found once. The chain is built from TRBV6-1 and TRBJ1-1; D is perhaps TRBD1 (6 bases). The CDR3 runs 14 residues. V was clipped by 7 bases and J by 2 bases, with 14 bases between them. The germline CDR1 and CDR2 sequences are MNHNS and SASEGT. This CDR3 is CASTSQGHNTEAFF. As DNA, the CDR3 is TGTGCCAGCACCTCACAGGGACATAACACTGAAGCTTTCTTT.